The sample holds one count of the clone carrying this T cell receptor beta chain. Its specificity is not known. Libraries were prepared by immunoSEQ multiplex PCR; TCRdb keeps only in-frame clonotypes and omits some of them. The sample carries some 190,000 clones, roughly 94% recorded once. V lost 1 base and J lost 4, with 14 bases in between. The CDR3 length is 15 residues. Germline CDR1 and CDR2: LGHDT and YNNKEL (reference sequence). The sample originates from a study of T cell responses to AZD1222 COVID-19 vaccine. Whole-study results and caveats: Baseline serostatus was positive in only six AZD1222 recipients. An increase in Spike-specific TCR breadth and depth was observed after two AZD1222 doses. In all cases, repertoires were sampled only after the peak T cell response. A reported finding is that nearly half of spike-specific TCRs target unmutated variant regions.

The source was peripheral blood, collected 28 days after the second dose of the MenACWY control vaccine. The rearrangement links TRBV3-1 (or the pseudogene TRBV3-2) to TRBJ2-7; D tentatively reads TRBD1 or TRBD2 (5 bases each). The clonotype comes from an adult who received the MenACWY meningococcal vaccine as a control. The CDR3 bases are TGTGCCAGCAGCCAAGCCCCTGGGACGGGTTACGAGCAGTACTTC. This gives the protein CASSQAPGTGYEQYF.